Each of the 29 T cell receptor beta chains below was sequenced from the same sample in a study of blood T cell repertoires in COVID-19. Produced via immunoSEQ multiplex PCR; TCRdb's table is partial and in-frame only. Here the sample spans some 320,000 clones, about 88% being singletons. The sequencing input was PBMCs or T cells enriched from blood (not recorded which). The source of these receptors is a man aged 55 to 70 who had recovered from COVID-19.

The chain is built from TRBV3-1 (or the pseudogene TRBV3-2) and TRBJ2-1, with 12 positions matching TRBD2. From germline, CDR1 is LGHDT and CDR2 YNNKEL (reference sequence). V dropped 4 bases and J dropped 2; count of bases not matched to a gene: 3. The CDR3 sequence is 16 residues long. CDR3 in DNA: TGTGCCAGCAGCCCCACTAGCGGGAGGCCCTACAATGAGCAGTTCTTC. Residues: CASSPTSGRPYNEQFF.

The V and J genes are TRBV12-3 or TRBV12-4 and TRBJ2-7, with 8 bases aligning to TRBD2. This CDR3 comprises 13 residues. Losses at the gene ends were 7 bases for V and 0 bases for J; bases not matched to a gene: 2. The CDR3 protein is CASKRGSSYEQYF. For the CDR3, the DNA is TGTGCCAGCAAGCGGGGGAGCTCCTACGAGCAGTACTTC.

The chain joins TRBV18 to TRBJ2-1; D unclear. Trimming pared 1 base from V and 9 bases from J, leaving 13 bases between. The germline V gene has CDR1 KGHSH and CDR2 LQKENI. There are 14 residues in the CDR3. CDR3: CASSPRASDGEQFF. The DNA of the CDR3 is TGTGCCAGCTCACCACGCGCAAGCGATGGTGAGCAGTTCTTC.

This clone came up once. For the CDR3, the DNA is TGTGCCAGCAGACCTCAGGGGGCCCACGGTCAGCCCCAGCATTTT. This sequence encodes CASRPQGAHGQPQHF. V gene TRBV27 combines with J gene TRBJ1-5; 8 positions agree with TRBD1. The CDR3 extends over 15 amino acids. Germline-derived CDR1 and CDR2 are MNHEY and SMNVEV (reference sequence). After removal of 6 bases from V and 6 bases from J, the junction contained 10 bases not matched to a gene.

V is TRBV4-1 and J is TRBJ2-7; 8 bases align to TRBD2. The CDR3 has 16 amino acids. The germline V gene encodes CDR1 MGHRA and CDR2 YSYEKL. The V and J ends lost 0 bases and 0 bases, in that order; junction bases with no gene match: 4. Here the CDR3 DNA reads TGCGCCAGCAGCCAAGATCGAGGGACTAGCTCCTACGAGCAGTACTTC. It is translated as CASSQDRGTSSYEQYF.

The chain has TRBV7-2 and TRBJ1-4; 10 bases are a match to TRBD1. The ends lost 6 bases at V and 10 bases at J; junction bases unmatched: 8. CDR1 SGHTA and CDR2 FQGNSA come from the germline V gene. The CDR3 sequence is 14 residues long. The CDR3 reads CASSGQGGGGKLFF. The CDR3 coding sequence is TGTGCCAGCAGTGGACAGGGGGGAGGGGGAAAACTGTTTTTT.

The gene calls are TRBV5-1 and TRBJ2-1; TRBD1 agrees at 8 bases. CDR3 size: 15 residues. The V gene's germline CDR1 is SGHRS and CDR2 YFSETQ. V trimming: 4 bases; J trimming: 4 bases; junction bases outside the gene matches: 7. As DNA, the CDR3 is TGCGCCAGCAGCACCTCAGGGGGCGCTTACAATGAGCAGTTCTTC. Protein: CASSTSGGAYNEQFF.

V is TRBV9 and J is TRBJ1-1, with 9 positions matching TRBD1. CDR1 and CDR2 (germline): SGDLS, YYNGEE. This CDR3 has 15 amino acids. Trimming at V came to 4 bases and at J to 2 bases, leaving 6 bases not matched to a gene. The CDR3 nucleotides are TGTGCCAGCAGCACCCGGGGACAGGGAAACACTGAAGCTTTCTTT. Translated, it gives CASSTRGQGNTEAFF.

This chain links TRBV10-2 with TRBJ2-7; 10 bases fit TRBD1. The CDR3 runs to 14 residues. J lost 6 bases, V lost 9 bases, and 11 bases had no gene match. The germline V gene encodes CDR1 WSHSY and CDR2 SAAADI. This chain's CDR3 is CARDRGPLTLEQYF. CDR3 bases: TGCGCCAGAGACAGGGGGCCACTTACGCTCGAGCAGTACTTC.

The chain employs TRBV24-1 and TRBJ1-1; maybe TRBD1 (6 bases). This CDR3 spans 13 amino acids. The V end was cut by 7 bases, the J end by 7 bases, with 15 bases between. CDR1 and CDR2 (germline): KGHDR, SFDVKD. CDR3 loop: CATRGTSKLEAFF. The CDR3 bases are TGTGCCACCAGAGGGACATCCAAGCTTGAAGCTTTCTTT.

The genes are TRBV5-1 and TRBJ2-1, with 9 bases lining up with TRBD1. Germline V gives CDR1 SGHRS, CDR2 YFSETQ. The length of the CDR3 is 17 residues. Losses at the gene ends were 4 bases for V and 5 bases for J; bases not matched to a gene: 13. The CDR3 here is CASSPSDAWDRDNEQFF. The CDR3 DNA follows: TGCGCCAGCAGCCCCTCAGATGCTTGGGACAGGGACAATGAGCAGTTCTTC.

This chain uses TRBV7-8 with TRBJ1-5, with 10 bases aligning to TRBD1. The trim removed 1 base at V and 6 bases at J, leaving 3 bases unmatched. The CDR3 consists of 15 residues. CDR1 is SGHVS, CDR2 FQNEAQ, per germline. CDR3 region: CASSLGTGGPQPQHF. The DNA for the CDR3 is TGTGCCAGCAGCTTAGGGACAGGGGGACCTCAGCCCCAGCATTTT.

V usage is TRBV3-1 (or the pseudogene TRBV3-2) and J usage is TRBJ1-5; no firm D call. This CDR3 spans 13 amino acids. The V gene's germline CDR1 is LGHDT and CDR2 YNNKEL (reference sequence). With 4 bases removed from V and 5 bases from J, the gap between germline ends came to 9 bases. CDR3 in amino acids: CASSPTEDQPQHF. In DNA, the CDR3 is TGTGCCAGCAGCCCGACGGAGGATCAGCCCCAGCATTTT.

Written as DNA, the CDR3 is TGTGCCAGTAGACCACAGGGAAGTTACACTGAAGCTTTCTTT. Encoded protein: CASRPQGSYTEAFF. The V gene is TRBV19, the J gene TRBJ1-1, with D perhaps TRBD1 (6 bases). The length of the CDR3 is 14 residues. V lost 6 bases to trimming and J lost 3 bases, with 14 bases between them. Germline assignment: CDR1 LNHDA and CDR2 SQIVND (reference sequence).

This chain connects TRBV3-1 (or the pseudogene TRBV3-2) to TRBJ1-5; possible D gene TRBD1, 6 bases. This CDR3 is 14 amino acids long. Deletions cut 3 bases from V and 3 bases from J, with 9 bases between. The germline V gene encodes CDR1 LGHDT and CDR2 YNNKEL (reference sequence). The CDR3 DNA reads as TGTGCCAGCAGCCAGACAGGTTTCAATCAGCCCCAGCATTTT. The encoded protein is CASSQTGFNQPQHF.

V is TRBV30 and J is TRBJ1-1; the match to TRBD1 covers 7 bases. Germline trimming cut 2 bases from V and 5 bases from J; bases unmatched to any gene: 8. The CDR3 loop spans 14 amino acids. CDR1 and CDR2 from the germline V gene are GTSNPN and SVGIG (reference sequence). The CDR3 sequence: CAWSIVGGYTEAFF. The CDR3 DNA follows: TGTGCCTGGAGTATAGTAGGGGGCTATACTGAAGCTTTCTTT.

The rearrangement joins TRBV4-2 to TRBJ1-5; the D gene is possibly TRBD1 (5 bases). The CDR3 extends over 15 amino acids. The V gene lost 0 bases and the J gene lost 5 bases, with 11 bases spanning the gap. Germline V CDR1 and CDR2: LGHNA, YNFKEQ. CDR3 nucleotides: TGTGCCAGCAGCCAAGAGGCACTACAGGATCAGCCCCAGCATTTT. This codes for CASSQEALQDQPQHF.

The gene calls are TRBV12-5 and TRBJ2-6, with TRBD1 as a possible D gene (6 bases). This CDR3 spans 14 amino acids. The germline V gene has CDR1 LGHNT and CDR2 FRNRAP. V gave up 9 bases and J gave up 1 base, with 10 bases separating them. The CDR3 region is CASVGGSGANVLTF. CDR3 in DNA: TGTGCTAGCGTAGGGGGATCTGGGGCCAACGTCCTGACTTTC.

The J gene is TRBJ1-2, the V gene TRBV28, with a possible D match to TRBD1 (5 bases). The germline CDR1 and CDR2 sequences are MDHEN and SYDVKM. V was shortened by 8 bases and J by 2 bases, with 18 bases between the two germline ends. There are 15 residues in the CDR3. CDR3 residues: CASGSIRGSNYGYTF. The DNA of the CDR3 is TGTGCCAGCGGTTCAATAAGGGGCAGCAACTATGGCTACACCTTC.

J is TRBJ2-7 and V is TRBV5-1, with TRBD1 matching over 8 bases. This CDR3 has 15 residues. Trimming took 0 bases from V and 5 from J; bases not matched to a gene: 7. Germline V gene sequence: CDR1 SGHRS, CDR2 YFSETQ. The CDR3 DNA follows: TGCGCCAGCAGCTTGGCCTGGGACAGGCGTAACGAGCAGTACTTC. This translates into CASSLAWDRRNEQYF.

The chain carries TRBV6-2 or TRBV6-3 and TRBJ2-7; maybe TRBD1 (6 bases). The CDR3 covers 14 residues. Germline CDR1 reads MNHEY; CDR2 reads SVGEGT. The V end lost 0 bases, the J end lost 3 bases, and 9 bases lay between the germline ends. CDR3 nucleotide sequence: TGTGCCAGCAGTTACTCTTACAGGGTCTACGAGCAGTACTTC. Its protein product is CASSYSYRVYEQYF.

This chain links TRBV10-3 with TRBJ1-1; the match to TRBD1 covers 10 bases. The V gene's germline CDR1 is ENHRY and CDR2 SYGVKD. V was pared by 10 bases and J by 0 bases, with 11 bases of the junction left unmatched. This CDR3 is 16 amino acids long. CDR3: CATLSGQGRMNTEAFF. CDR3 in DNA: TGTGCCACCCTGTCGGGACAGGGGCGTATGAACACTGAAGCTTTCTTT.

The chain links TRBV2 to TRBJ2-7; D may be TRBD2 (5 bases). CDR1 and CDR2 from the germline V gene are SNHLY and FYNNEI. This CDR3 contains 12 residues. V dropped 9 bases and J dropped 3 bases, with 12 bases sitting between them. The CDR3 bases are TGTGCCAGTCTGGGGAGTAACTACGAGCAGTACTTC. It is translated as CASLGSNYEQYF.

J is TRBJ1-5 and V is TRBV9, with TRBD1 matching over 7 bases. Germline values: CDR1 SGDLS, CDR2 YYNGEE. V gave up 3 bases and J gave up 3 bases; unmatched junction bases: 3. This CDR3 is built from 14 residues. CDR3 coding DNA: TGTGCCAGCAGCGCCGGGACAGACAATCAGCCCCAGCATTTT. Residues: CASSAGTDNQPQHF.

V is TRBV5-5 and J is TRBJ1-1; D is possibly TRBD1 (6 bases). Trimming left V 4 bases short and J 6 bases short, with 16 bases between. This CDR3 is 14 amino acids long. Germline CDR1 is SGHKS and CDR2 is YYEKEE (reference sequence). CDR3 sequence (DNA): TGTGCCAGCAGCATGCAGACAGGCGCCCCTGAAGCTTTCTTT. Protein sequence: CASSMQTGAPEAFF.

The chain couples TRBV6-2 or TRBV6-3 to TRBJ1-5, with TRBD1 as a possible D gene (5 bases). Germline CDR1 is MNHEY and CDR2 is SVGEGT. Between the trimmed V and J ends, which lost 2 bases and 11 bases, there was a span of 19 bases. The CDR3 sequence is 15 residues long. For the CDR3, the DNA is TGTGCCAGCAGTTACGTTGACAGAGAAACCGCGGCCCAGCATTTT. Encoded protein: CASSYVDRETAAQHF.

The chain carries TRBV7-9 and TRBJ1-4; D is ambiguous. The ends were cut back, 1 base at V and 8 bases at J, with 14 bases in the middle. Germline V gives CDR1 SEHNR, CDR2 FQNEAQ (reference sequence). CDR3 length: 15 amino acids. The CDR3, as DNA: TGTGCCAGCAGCTTAGGTTCTGGCGGGAGAGAAAAACTGTTTTTT. This codes for CASSLGSGGREKLFF.

This chain uses TRBV7-8 with TRBJ2-7; possible D gene TRBD1, 5 bases. The CDR3 spans 14 residues. Germline values: CDR1 SGHVS, CDR2 FQNEAQ. V lost 0 bases and J 3 bases, leaving 9 bases between the germline ends. CDR3 in DNA: TGTGCCAGCAGCTTAGCCCCCAGGGTCTACGAGCAGTACTTC. This sequence encodes CASSLAPRVYEQYF.

This rearrangement joins TRBV6-5 to TRBJ1-2; TRBD1 agrees at 9 bases. The V gene end was trimmed by 9 bases and the J gene end by 8 bases; junction bases not matched to a gene: 13. In germline, CDR1 is MNHEY, CDR2 SVGAGI. The CDR3 has 14 residues. CDR3 in amino acids: CASIPGQGVRGYTF. In DNA form, the CDR3 reads TGTGCCAGTATACCGGGACAGGGAGTGAGGGGCTACACCTTC.